These T cell receptor beta chains were read from a single sample in a study of blood T cell repertoires in COVID-19. Only in-frame clones appear in the TCRdb table, and some are missing; sequencing was by immunoSEQ multiplex PCR. The data show fewer than 180,000 clones, more than 75% seen once. The sequencing input was peripheral blood. These receptors were obtained from a man aged 65-85 years with acute or convalescent COVID-19. Both conserved end residues are part of each CDR3. A D gene is named only where the DNA matches it firmly. A clone size is listed for some rows: how often the clone was seen (once, few, many), or a class if it is expanded.

j_gene,d_gene,v_gene,abundance,CDR3nt,CDR3aa
TRBJ1-5,TRBD1,TRBV27,-,TGTGCCAGCAGTTCCCCTGCTGGGACAGGGAATCAGCCCCAGCATTTT,CASSSPAGTGNQPQHF
TRBJ2-1,-,TRBV5-6,few,TGTGCCAGCAGCTTGCACGGGGCCTACAATGAGCAGTTCTTC,CASSLHGAYNEQFF
TRBJ1-5,-,TRBV18,-,TGTGCCAGCTCACCAGGAGGGCAGGGCCAGCCCCAGCATTTT,CASSPGGQGQPQHF
TRBJ2-1,-,TRBV7-2,-,TGTGCCAGCAGCTCCCTAGAGGTGTACAATGAGCAGTTCTTC,CASSSLEVYNEQFF
TRBJ2-3,-,TRBV7-8,-,TGTGCCAGCAGCTTAGTTACGGGTCTAGAGACAGATACGCAGTATTTT,CASSLVTGLETDTQYF
TRBJ2-7,TRBD2,TRBV19,-,TGTGCCAGTAGTATCGGACTAGCGCCAACCTACGAGCAGTACTTC,CASSIGLAPTYEQYF
TRBJ1-3,-,TRBV15,few,TGTGCCACCAGCAGAGATGCAGGGACTGGAAACACCATATATTTT,CATSRDAGTGNTIYF
TRBJ2-5,TRBD1,TRBV6-5,once,TGTGCCAGCAGACTTACAGGGGGCGCGGTGGAGACCCAGTACTTC,CASRLTGGAVETQYF
TRBJ2-3,-,TRBV28,-,TGTGCCACCCTTTCTCGGGTTGTGGATACGCAGTATTTT,CATLSRVVDTQYF
TRBJ2-1,TRBD1,TRBV27,-,TGTGCCAGCAGCCCCCGGACAGGGGGCGCCGGGAGCTCCTACAATGAGCAGTTCTTC,CASSPRTGGAGSSYNEQFF
TRBJ2-1,-,TRBV3-1/TRBV3-2,-,TGTGCCAGCAGCCAAGATACGAGCGGGCCTTACAATGAGCAGTTCTTC,CASSQDTSGPYNEQFF
TRBJ2-3,TRBD2,TRBV27,few,TGTGCCAGCGGTATAGCGGGAGGCCCAGATACGCAGTATTTT,CASGIAGGPDTQYF
TRBJ1-3,-,TRBV7-6,-,TGTGCCAGCAGCCGAACAGATAGCTCTGGAAACACCATATATTTT,CASSRTDSSGNTIYF
TRBJ2-7,TRBD2,TRBV9,once,TGTGCCAGCAGCCCCCGAGCGGGGTTCTCCTACGAGCAGTACTTC,CASSPRAGFSYEQYF
TRBJ2-1,TRBD1,TRBV19,-,TGTGCCAGCCACCGCACCGGGACAGGGGGCTCCTACAATGAGCAGTTCTTC,CASHRTGTGGSYNEQFF
TRBJ2-7,-,TRBV21-1,-,TGTGCCAGCAGCTTAGACCGGGACTCAGACTCCTACGAGCAGTACTTC,CASSLDRDSDSYEQYF
TRBJ2-5,-,TRBV18,-,TGTGCCAGCTCCTCAGGGGTCCAAGAGACCCAGTACTTC,CASSSGVQETQYF
TRBJ2-3,TRBD1,TRBV19,-,TGTGCCAGTAGACAAACAGGGGGCGGCGAAACAGATACGCAGTATTTT,CASRQTGGGETDTQYF
TRBJ2-7,TRBD1,TRBV3-1/TRBV3-2,-,TGTGCCAGCAGCAGGGACAGGGACTACGAGCAGTACTTC,CASSRDRDYEQYF
TRBJ1-6,-,TRBV7-8,-,TGTGCCAGCAGCTTAAGGATTCCGGACAGTGGGAATTCACCCCTCCACTTT,CASSLRIPDSGNSPLHF
TRBJ2-2,-,TRBV5-1,-,TGCGCCAGCAGCTTGTCTGCAGCCGGGGAGCTGTTTTTT,CASSLSAAGELFF
TRBJ1-5,TRBD1,TRBV19,few,TGTGCCAGTAGCCTGGGACAGACTAATCAGCCCCAGCATTTT,CASSLGQTNQPQHF
TRBJ1-1,-,TRBV7-2,-,TGTGCCAGCAGCTTAGCTTATAGCCTGACTCGGAACACTGAAGCTTTCTTT,CASSLAYSLTRNTEAFF
TRBJ2-5,-,TRBV7-9,-,TGTGCCAGCAGCCCTCGGCCCACGGGAGAGACCCAGTACTTC,CASSPRPTGETQYF
TRBJ2-7,-,TRBV29-1,-,TGCAGCGTTGGGTATTCGGGGGGCGCCTACGAGCAGTACTTC,CSVGYSGGAYEQYF